This T cell receptor beta chain was captured by sequencing in a study of shared clonotypes between healthy human individuals. Across the whole study: Per-donor plates numbered three CD4 naive, three CD4 memory, two CD8 naive and one CD8 memory. Study outcomes and limitations: Among donors, the sharing of clonotypes was expected to be influenced by sequencing depth.

Researchers partitioned CD4+ cells into CD45RA+ naive and CD45RA-negative memory subsets. With regard to this clone: Its antigen is undetermined.

Assay used: immunoSEQ multiplex PCR; TCRdb lists only in-frame clones, some missing. The sample comprises under 1,100,000 clones, around 74% of which are singletons, and approximately 1.5% rests with the top ten. This CDR3 has 16 amino acids. Germline CDR1 reads ENHRY; CDR2 reads SYGVKD. V trimming: 3 bases; J trimming: 5 bases; junction bases outside the gene matches: 12. The source material was memory CD4+ T cells sorted from blood. Subset in this sample: CD45RA-negative fraction. The chain is built from TRBV10-3 and TRBJ2-7; TRBD1 agrees at 8 bases. This receptor was taken from a man younger than 35 in good health. Written as DNA, the CDR3 is TGTGCCATCAGTGACTCGGTTCAGGGGGCTGTGAACGAGCAGTACTTC. This codes for CAISDSVQGAVNEQYF.